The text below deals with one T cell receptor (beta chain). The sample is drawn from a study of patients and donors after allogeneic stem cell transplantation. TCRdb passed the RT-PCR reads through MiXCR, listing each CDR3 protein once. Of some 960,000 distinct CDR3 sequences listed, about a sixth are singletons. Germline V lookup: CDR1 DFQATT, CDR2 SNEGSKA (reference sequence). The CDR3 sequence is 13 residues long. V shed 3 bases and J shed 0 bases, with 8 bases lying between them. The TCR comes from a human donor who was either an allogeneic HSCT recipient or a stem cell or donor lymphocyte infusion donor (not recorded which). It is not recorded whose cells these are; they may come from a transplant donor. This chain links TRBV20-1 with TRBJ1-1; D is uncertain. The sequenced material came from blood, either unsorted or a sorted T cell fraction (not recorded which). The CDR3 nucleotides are TGCAGTGCTAGTCCGGCGGTGAACACTGAAGCTTTCTTT. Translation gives CSASPAVNTEAFF.